The sequence of this TCR beta chain was determined in a study of cytomegalovirus exposure and HLA in healthy donors (dated by TCRdb to 2016 to 2017). As for the study more broadly: An earlier analysis of 587 of the donors reported roughly 300 Gb of sequence data and around 100 million unique TCR beta sequences obtained from roughly 170 million T cells. Typing coverage varied by locus: about 620-630 donors for A, B, C, DRB1 and DQB1; roughly 520 for DQA1; more than 600 for DPA1; more than 450 for DPB1. In an earlier analysis of roughly 600 of the donors, high-throughput TCR beta sequencing was used to judge whether each TCR beta V gene segment behaved as functional or pseudogenic. About 320 gigabases of sequencing data and 78 million or so unique TCR sequences were included in an early release covering about 700 HLA-typed donors. The study aimed to test whether signatures of past pathogen exposure could be identified by cataloging public T cell receptors. Besides the first cohort of 666 subjects, a separate validation cohort made up of roughly 120 different subjects was used. Every discovery cohort repertoire had been produced on one sequencing platform. On average, around 240,000 unique TCR beta nucleotide sequences were sequenced per donor among about 400 genotyped donors of the cohort, with 15% to 20% of those sequences being non-productive. Four to six DR-DQ haplotypes were handled as single units for association and clustering, since linkage in the cohort was strong. The genetic ancestry cluster associated with self-reported Caucasian donors included 65% to 90% of the roughly 390 genotyped donors. To predict cytomegalovirus infection status, the study combined high-throughput TCR immunosequencing, statistical association of individual TCRs with disease status, and machine learning. In the later analysis, no new phenotypic data were used to find candidate immune exposures; instead, reliance was placed on TCR beta sequences and their occurrence across donors. HLA typing covered class I and class II loci at four-digit resolution. Using immunosequencing, the study profiled T cell repertoires from about 620 subjects and related those repertoires to cytomegalovirus serostatus. Donor age, sex, ethnicity and CMV serostatus were collected together with the repertoire data. A later analysis re-analyzed previously published TCR beta repertoires from hundreds of donors and added high-resolution HLA genotyping to study TCR occurrence patterns. Genome-wide SNP genotypes for about 55% of the 666 donors were used in a later genetic analysis, which treated that subset as a discovery cohort.

Details on this clone: Its recognized antigen is unknown. The input lacks base qualities; no much larger clone sits a single base away.

What the study reported, not specific to this receptor: In an earlier analysis of 450 to 750 of the donors, most TCR beta V segments appeared in productive rearrangements about 90% or about 30% of the time, broadly matching IMGT annotations. At a false discovery rate of 0.05, a later analysis linked 15,000 to 20,000 TCR beta sequences to specific HLA alleles. Cytomegalovirus status was reported to be diagnosed by the classifier with high specificity and sensitivity in both the original and validation cohorts. Because some donors lacked HLA typing at each locus, the association tests relied only on the typed subset. Sequencing depth was assumed to be roughly uniform across donors in the presence/absence analyses, though that assumption may not hold. In a later analysis, the rate of TCR association differed among HLA loci, with DRB1 alleles having the most associated TCRs and HLA-C alleles having the fewest. The study gave a list of 150 to 200 TCR beta chains associated with cytomegalovirus. Correlated functional status among segregating V segments might reflect linkage disequilibrium, but an unknown experimental factor could not be ruled out. Several of the top co-occurrence clusters appeared to be linked to parvovirus B19, influenza, CMV and Epstein-Barr virus, according to a later analysis. CMV serostatus was the only immune exposure information available for the cohort. Most TCR sequences were observed very rarely across donors, whereas some public TCRs were present in many individuals. An association between a missense DCLRE1C variant and V-gene and J-gene trimming of TCR beta chains was found in a later genetic analysis and replicated in an independent cohort. Because counts were too low, seventeen rarely observed V segments, including chromosome 9 orphons, were excluded from the earlier analysis of around 590 of the donors. A further reported finding was that TCR beta sequences accurately predicted the HLA-A and HLA-B alleles for most subjects in the first cohort. Some IMGT-functional V segments, including TRBV6-2 and TRBV6-3, could not be told apart with the 87-base-pair reads, so those segments were excluded. A few of the identified cytomegalovirus-associated TCR beta chains were confirmed in vitro to be specific for cytomegalovirus antigens. The cohort was sequenced for TCR beta chains only, and without alpha or paired-chain data the features that could be detected were limited. According to a later analysis, most CMV-associated TCR beta chains appeared to be HLA-restricted, and the HLA associations seemed to be driven largely by CMV exposure. According to a later genetic analysis, donors in an Asian-associated ancestry cluster had fewer N-insertions in productive TCRs than the roughly 670-donor mean. It was suggested by the authors that the approach could potentially be generalized to other disease states and immunological phenotypes. A cluster of highly shared sequence variants was judged likely to represent a technical artifact of the sequencing pipeline. When HLA alleles, especially DR and DQ, strongly co-occurred, attributing TCR associations to individual alleles was difficult. Compared with equally common non-associated chains, HLA-associated TCR beta chains in a later analysis were more clonally expanded and had lower generation probabilities.

The cohort consisted of some 670 healthy bone marrow donors. All cohort members were sampled while nominally healthy, although unrecorded immune exposures were likely present. The donor was CMV seronegative and was included in the group of several hundred seronegative cohort members. A peripheral blood sample was provided by each donor, and peripheral blood mononuclear cells were used for TCR beta sequencing. Genomic DNA was extracted from the blood cell samples with the Qiagen DNeasy Blood Extraction Kit. Looking up the germline V gene yields CDR1 MNHEY and CDR2 SVGAGI. Trimming costs V 8 bases and J 6 bases, and their ends lie 18 bases apart. CDR3 length: 14 amino acids, cysteine to phenylalanine. This entry keeps only the CDR3 DNA: 42 bases, framed from base 1. The library was made by the immunoSEQ multiplex PCR assay. For the multiplex PCR, a mixture combining 60 forward primers for TCR Vbeta segments and 13 reverse primers for TCR Jbeta segments was used. A multiplex PCR assay on genomic DNA amplified the CDR3 region of rearranged TCR beta genes. On the Illumina HiSeq System, the amplified TCR beta libraries were sequenced as 87-base-pair reads. The study's own analysis went as follows. A later analysis tallied tens of millions of unique TCR beta chains across the 666 repertoires, and some 12 million of those chains were shared by two or more donors. A nearest-neighbor algorithm error-corrected the raw reads and collapsed the reads into unique sequences, merging closely related sequences to remove PCR and sequencing errors. To assign V, D and J gene segments, CDR3 sequences were aligned to IMGT reference sequences. For a sequence to be retained, at least a six-nucleotide match to both a V gene segment and a J gene segment was required. A rearrangement was called productive if the CDR3 had no stop codons and remained in frame with V and J, and every other rearrangement was called non-productive. Following IMGT convention, CDR3 was defined as the stretch from the second conserved V-encoded cysteine to the conserved J-encoded phenylalanine. In an earlier analysis of some 550 of the donors, sequences lacking an unambiguous match to a single V gene segment were excluded. In an earlier analysis of 500 to 750 of the donors, V segments were called functional above 56.7% productive rearrangements and were called segregating when the between-donor standard deviation exceeded 5%. A statistical classification framework was built to diagnose cytomegalovirus status from the catalog of TCR beta chain sequences. In a later analysis, V and J genes were assigned by comparing TCR nucleotide sequences against IMGT/GENE-DB human TR gene sequences. In a later analysis, CDR3 sequences and most-parsimonious VDJ recombination scenarios were assigned using the TCRdist pipeline. In a later analysis, each TCR beta chain was defined by its CDR3 amino acid sequence together with its V-gene family, and reads without a unique V-gene family were excluded. As a way to deal with suspected cross-contamination and a sequencing artifact, a later analysis dropped 450 to 600 nucleotide sequences that were highly shared and had low generation probability. In a later analysis, a clonal expansion index was calculated for each public chain from normalized within-repertoire ranks of inferred template counts. A later analysis computed generation probabilities with a VDJ recombination model fitted to out-of-frame rearrangements, and checked the results against IGoR. In a later analysis, TCR-TCR, TCR-HLA and TCR-CMV co-occurrence was scored with hypergeometric tests, and a repertoire-size bias correction was applied to TCR pairs. In a later analysis, false discovery rates were estimated by permuting HLA or CMV assignments 20 times. In a later analysis, co-occurring TCRs were grouped using DBSCAN, and TCRdist sequence similarity was added for clustering within HLA-allele-positive subsets. For co-occurrence clustering, repertoires with fewer than 30,000 or more than 120,000 public chains were excluded, along with four or five repertoires with anomalous nucleotide sharing. TCRdb holds this immuneACCESS table with in-frame rearrangements only. Some clones are missing; in checked studies, unresolved V genes explain under half, and the rest has no known cause. That table gives V, J and clone size, and the DNA gave D and trimming. This sample has some 130,000 clones in its table, and 60% to 80% of those were observed once. 7.3% of the sample is taken by the ten largest.

The source material was PBMCs. This TCR derives from a male donor in good health and CMV-seronegative. The sequence joins TRBV6-5 to TRBJ2-3; TRBD2 could be the D gene, as 6 bases match. The nucleotides read TGTGCCAGCGCCTCCGGAGGGATCGGGGATACGCAGTATTTT. Translation gives CASASGGIGDTQYF.